Below, 22 T cell receptor beta chains from the same sample are listed, as sequenced in a study of blood T cell repertoires in COVID-19. Measured with immunoSEQ multiplex PCR; TCRdb has only the in-frame clones, and not every one. Of tens of thousands of clones in the sample, roughly 70% were seen once. Material for sequencing was peripheral blood. These TCRs come from a woman between 70 and 85 years old with acute or convalescent COVID-19.

DNA for the CDR3: TGTGCCAGCAGTTACTCCAGGGCCCACGAGCAGTACTTC. This encodes CASSYSRAHEQYF. The V call is TRBV6-5, the J call TRBJ2-7, with D perhaps TRBD1 (5 bases). V lost 0 bases and J 5 bases, leaving 8 bases between the germline ends. CDR1 is MNHEY, CDR2 SVGAGI, per germline. The CDR3 has 13 amino acids.

The CDR3 DNA follows: TGTGCCAGCAGCCAAGCAACAACAGGGGGCCAAATCTATGGCTACACCTTC. This gives the protein CASSQATTGGQIYGYTF. The chain recombines TRBV4-2 with TRBJ1-2; 9 bases line up with TRBD1. The CDR3 covers 17 residues. The V gene end was trimmed by 1 base and the J gene end by 4 bases; junction bases not matched to a gene: 10. CDR1 is LGHNA and CDR2 is YNFKEQ in the germline V gene.

The chain links TRBV7-9 to TRBJ2-2; 10 bases are shared with TRBD2. The V segment lost 4 bases and the J segment 4 bases; nucleotides outside the gene matches: 9. In germline, CDR1 is SEHNR, CDR2 FQNEAQ (reference sequence). The CDR3 is 17 amino acids. CDR3 in DNA: TGTGCCAGCAGCTACCCCGGGCTAGCGGGAGTCACCGGGGAGCTGTTTTTT. It is translated as CASSYPGLAGVTGELFF.

This rearrangement joins TRBV28 to TRBJ2-5, with TRBD1 identical over 7 bases. The length of the CDR3 is 15 residues. V was pared by 6 bases and J by 4 bases, with 11 bases of the junction left unmatched. CDR1 MDHEN and CDR2 SYDVKM come from the germline V gene. The CDR3 sequence: CASSKSPHRGETQYF. In DNA form, the CDR3 reads TGTGCCAGCAGCAAAAGCCCCCACAGGGGAGAGACCCAGTACTTC.

This clone occurred once. The chain carries TRBV5-5 and TRBJ2-7, with 7 bases matching TRBD1. The V segment lost 4 bases and the J segment 0 bases; nucleotides outside the gene matches: 10. The CDR3 loop spans 16 amino acids. Germline-derived CDR1 and CDR2 are SGHKS and YYEKEE (reference sequence). CDR3 protein: CASSPATGMSSYEQYF. The CDR3 DNA is TGTGCCAGCAGCCCGGCGACAGGGATGAGCTCCTACGAGCAGTACTTC.

The J gene is TRBJ1-1, the V gene TRBV9; TRBD1 might be the D (6 bases). Trimming cost V 3 bases and J 10 bases, with 16 bases left between them. Germline lookup yields CDR1 SGDLS and CDR2 YYNGEE. This CDR3 has 13 residues. The CDR3 nucleotides are TGTGCCAGCAGCGCCGACTACAGGGATGGAGCTTTCTTT. Amino acid sequence: CASSADYRDGAFF.

This sequence joins TRBV28 and TRBJ2-2, with unresolved D. The CDR3 loop spans 13 amino acids. V lost 3 bases, J lost 2 bases, and 4 bases lay in between. Germline-derived CDR1 and CDR2 are MDHEN and SYDVKM. For the CDR3, the DNA is TGTGCCAGCAGTTTCCCAAACACCGGGGAGCTGTTTTTT. Its protein is CASSFPNTGELFF.

The chain joins TRBV6-5 to TRBJ1-1; no clear D gene. Germline CDR1 MNHEY, CDR2 SVGAGI. The CDR3 has 14 amino acids. The V gene lost 5 bases and the J gene lost 6 bases, with 16 bases spanning the gap. As DNA, the CDR3 is TGTGCCAGCAGTCCCTCTTTTGCGCGCGCTGAAGCTTTCTTT. Amino acids: CASSPSFARAEAFF.

DNA of the CDR3: TGTGCCAGCAGTCCGGGACTAGTTCAAGAGACCCAGTACTTC. Translation: CASSPGLVQETQYF. The V gene is TRBV27, the J gene TRBJ2-5; 8 bases match TRBD2. Germline CDR1 is MNHEY and CDR2 is SMNVEV (reference sequence). This CDR3 has 14 residues. The V gene end was trimmed by 5 bases and the J gene end by 2 bases; junction bases not matched to a gene: 4.

The gene calls are TRBV2 and TRBJ1-1, with D tentatively TRBD1 (6 bases). This CDR3 spans 15 amino acids. The V end was cut by 4 bases, the J end by 4 bases, with 16 bases between. Germline V lookup: CDR1 SNHLY, CDR2 FYNNEI. CDR3 bases: TGTGCCAGCAGTGGCCCTTCGGGGGGCGGCACTGAAGCTTTCTTT. Protein product: CASSGPSGGGTEAFF.

This clone was counted only a few times. V and J are TRBV4-1 and TRBJ2-3, with D tentatively TRBD1 (5 bases). The CDR3 loop spans 15 amino acids. V lost 6 bases, J lost 2 bases, and 15 bases lay in between. Germline CDR1 is MGHRA and CDR2 is YSYEKL. The CDR3 nucleotides read TGCGCCAGCAGTACCAGGGATCAGGTCACAGATACGCAGTATTTT. The encoded protein is CASSTRDQVTDTQYF.

This clone was picked up a small number of times. The CDR3 loop reads CASSQGRGGVSYNEQFF. CDR3 nucleotides: TGCGCCAGCAGCCAAGGGCGCGGGGGGGTCTCCTACAATGAGCAGTTCTTC. The rearrangement uses TRBV4-1 and TRBJ2-1, with 9 bases identical to TRBD2. After removal of 1 base from V and 0 bases from J, the junction contained 4 bases not matched to a gene. Germline CDR1 MGHRA, CDR2 YSYEKL. The CDR3 runs to 17 residues.

This chain uses TRBV5-5 with TRBJ1-2; tentative D call: TRBD1 (6 bases). V gave up 2 bases and J gave up 4 bases, with 15 bases separating them. CDR1 is SGHKS and CDR2 is YYEKEE in the germline V gene (reference sequence). The CDR3 contains 15 residues. CDR3 nucleotides: TGTGCCAGCAGCTTCGCCAGGGGTTTTATCTATGGCTACACCTTC. The encoded protein is CASSFARGFIYGYTF.

This clone was counted only a few times. V gene TRBV6-5 combines with J gene TRBJ1-1, with TRBD1 as a possible D gene (6 bases). CDR1 is MNHEY and CDR2 is SVGAGI in the germline V gene. The CDR3 runs 14 residues. Deletions cut 6 bases from V and 4 bases from J, with 15 bases between. The CDR3 DNA is TGTGCCAGCAGCTTCACAGGGAGAGGCACTGAAGCTTTCTTT. Translation gives CASSFTGRGTEAFF.

CDR3 nucleotide sequence: TGTGCCAGCAGTTACCTATCGACAGGGTCCGGCTACACCTTC. It specifies CASSYLSTGSGYTF. The rearrangement joins TRBV6-5 to TRBJ1-2, with 7 bases identical to TRBD1. This CDR3 comprises 14 residues. The V gene end was trimmed by 2 bases and the J gene end by 8 bases; junction bases not matched to a gene: 8. From germline, CDR1 is MNHEY and CDR2 SVGAGI.

V gene TRBV11-2 combines with J gene TRBJ2-7; possibly TRBD1 for D (5 bases). Germline assignment: CDR1 SGHAT and CDR2 FQNNGV. Trimming took 5 bases from V and 5 from J, leaving 10 bases between them. The CDR3 loop spans 12 amino acids. The DNA for the CDR3 is TGTGCCAGCAGCCCAGGGCTCAACGAGCAGTACTTC. It codes for CASSPGLNEQYF.

The chain employs TRBV7-3 and TRBJ1-2; D perhaps matches TRBD1 (5 bases). V dropped 1 base and J dropped 0 bases, with 9 bases sitting between them. This CDR3 has 15 amino acids. The germline CDR1 and CDR2 sequences are SGHTA and FQGTGA. CDR3 sequence reads: CASSLSPGSNYGYTF. DNA for the CDR3: TGTGCCAGCAGCTTAAGTCCAGGGTCTAACTATGGCTACACCTTC.

The V gene is TRBV6-5, the J gene TRBJ2-5, with D perhaps matching TRBD2 (6 bases). This CDR3 spans 16 amino acids. Trimming took 4 bases from V and 5 from J, leaving 20 bases between them. The germline V gene has CDR1 MNHEY and CDR2 SVGAGI. The DNA of the CDR3 is TGTGCCAGCAGTTCCCACGACCAGGGCCGGGAGGAGACCCAGTACTTC. Translation: CASSSHDQGREETQYF.

The chain has TRBV19 and TRBJ1-2; tentatively, D is TRBD1 (5 bases). Trimming took off 0 bases at V and 0 bases at J, with 5 bases between the two ends. CDR3 length equals 14 residues. Per the germline V gene, CDR1 is LNHDA and CDR2 is SQIVND (reference sequence). The CDR3 sequence is CASSIEDTNYGYTF. CDR3 DNA: TGTGCCAGTAGTATAGAGGACACTAACTATGGCTACACCTTC.

The V call is TRBV10-3, the J call TRBJ2-1, with 9 bases fitting TRBD1. Germline V lookup: CDR1 ENHRY, CDR2 SYGVKD. The CDR3 consists of 15 residues. J lost 4 bases, V lost 4 bases, and 5 bases had no gene match. CDR3 DNA: TGTGCCATCAGTGCGGGACAGGGAAGTTACAATGAGCAGTTCTTC. Its protein product is CAISAGQGSYNEQFF.

The rearrangement links TRBV7-3 to TRBJ2-4; maybe TRBD1 (6 bases). Germline CDR1 is SGHTA and CDR2 is FQGTGA. The CDR3 has 16 amino acids. The ends were cut back, 4 bases at V and 2 bases at J, with 15 bases in the middle. Here the CDR3 reads CASSSGARDTKNIQYF. The CDR3, as DNA: TGTGCCAGCAGCTCCGGGGCCCGGGACACCAAAAACATTCAGTACTTC.

Note on this clone: This same CDR3 is encoded by further DNA sequences in the sample. This rearrangement joins TRBV11-2 to TRBJ2-5; perhaps TRBD2 as D (6 bases). Trimming cost V 3 bases and J 3 bases, with 8 bases left between them. This CDR3 has 13 amino acids. The V gene's germline CDR1 is SGHAT and CDR2 FQNNGV. CDR3 nucleotide sequence: TGTGCCAGCAGCTTCGGGGGAGAAGAGACCCAGTACTTC. Its translation: CASSFGGEETQYF.